The 32 T cell receptor beta chains below come from one sample, sequenced in a study of CD8 T cells in ankylosing spondylitis. Regarding the study as a whole: A motif of eight highly homologous TCR beta variants was seen as apparently characteristic of ankylosing spondylitis blood.

TCRdb analysed the 5' RACE reads with MiXCR anew, one entry per CDR3 protein. Of fewer than 550,000 distinct CDR3 sequences detected, 5.3% appear once; the ten largest clones hold around 3.5%. Their recognized antigens are unknown. Sequencing input: blood, either unsorted or a sorted T cell fraction (not recorded which). These receptors were obtained from a male donor with ankylosing spondylitis.

This clonotype was seen many times. The gene calls are TRBV7-2 and TRBJ2-1; 7 bases are shared with TRBD2. This CDR3 is built from 17 residues. Germline V gives CDR1 SGHTA, CDR2 FQGNSA. J lost 3 bases, V lost 5 bases, and 13 bases had no gene match. The CDR3 loop is CASSGRLAPRLYNEQFF. DNA for the CDR3: TGTGCCAGCAGCGGCCGACTAGCCCCAAGGCTCTACAATGAGCAGTTCTTC.

This clonotype was detected ten times or more. The rearrangement links TRBV12-3 or TRBV12-4 to TRBJ2-7; D may match TRBD1 or TRBD2 (7 bases each). CDR3 size: 14 residues. V was pared by 7 bases and J by 5 bases, with 18 bases between. CDR3 residues: CASTAGGGLNEQYF. CDR3 coding DNA: TGTGCCAGCACCGCAGGGGGGGGGCTCAACGAGCAGTACTTC.

In its sample, this clonotype was seen many times. The chain employs TRBV6-1 and TRBJ1-5; the D is unclear. V lost 6 bases, J lost 5 bases, and 20 bases lay in between. The germline V gene encodes CDR1 MNHNS and CDR2 SASEGT. CDR3 length: 16 amino acids. In nucleotides, the CDR3 is TGTGCCAGCAGGGCACAATGGAGGGCACAATATCAGCCCCAGCATTTT. Its translation: CASRAQWRAQYQPQHF.

This clonotype was recorded at least ten times. The V gene is TRBV6-2 or TRBV6-3, the J gene TRBJ2-3; D remains unclear. The CDR3 is 16 amino acids. V was trimmed by 4 bases and J by 2 bases, leaving 16 bases between them. The germline V gene has CDR1 MNHEY and CDR2 SVGEGT. The CDR3 loop reads CASSLLSTRLTDTQYF. In DNA form, the CDR3 reads TGTGCCAGCAGTTTACTATCCACCCGCCTCACAGATACGCAGTATTTT.

This clonotype has ten or more counts. The J gene is TRBJ1-2, the V gene TRBV27, with 12 bases identical to TRBD1. The germline V gene encodes CDR1 MNHEY and CDR2 SMNVEV (reference sequence). Trimming took 4 bases from V and 5 from J; bases not matched to a gene: 8. The CDR3 runs to 16 residues. CDR3 loop: CASSSYGTGGTYGYTF. CDR3 nucleotides: TGTGCCAGCAGTTCCTATGGGACAGGGGGCACTTATGGCTACACCTTC.

This sequence joins TRBV7-2 and TRBJ2-4, with 8 bases that match TRBD2. CDR1 is SGHTA and CDR2 is FQGNSA in the germline V gene. V trimming: 8 bases; J trimming: 8 bases; junction bases outside the gene matches: 5. CDR3 length equals 12 residues. Here the CDR3 DNA reads TGTGCCAGCGCCCGGCGGGGGGACATTCAGTACTTC. Translation: CASARRGDIQYF.

The table lists this clonotype with many counts. The V gene is TRBV5-6, the J gene TRBJ2-1; D possibly corresponds to TRBD2 (5 bases). The V and J ends lost 4 bases and 0 bases respectively, with 11 bases between them. CDR1 is SGHDT, CDR2 YYEEEE, per germline. This CDR3 is 15 amino acids long. The CDR3 DNA is TGTGCCAGCAGCGCCGGGGTGAGCTCCTACAATGAGCAGTTCTTC. Encoded protein: CASSAGVSSYNEQFF.

This clonotype was counted at least ten times. The CDR3 loop reads CAIGAVQETQYF. Written as DNA, the CDR3 is TGTGCCATTGGGGCAGTACAAGAGACCCAGTACTTC. J is TRBJ2-5 and V is TRBV10-3; TRBD1 is a possible D gene (5 bases). This CDR3 region has 12 residues. The V gene lost 9 bases and the J gene lost 2 bases, with 10 bases spanning the gap. Germline-derived CDR1 and CDR2 are ENHRY and SYGVKD.

Many counts were recorded for this clonotype. The chain combines TRBV28 with TRBJ1-5; a possible D gene is TRBD1 (5 bases). Germline CDR1 is MDHEN and CDR2 is SYDVKM. The CDR3 covers 15 residues. Trimming took 2 bases from V and 1 from J, leaving 9 bases between them. The CDR3 nucleotides are TGTGCCAGCAGTTTAGGGGGGAGCAGCAATCAGCCCCAGCATTTT. It codes for CASSLGGSSNQPQHF.

This clonotype has more than one count but fewer than ten. The CDR3 DNA is TGTGCCAGCAGCTCGAGGGGGACAGAATGGGATAGCAATCAGCCCCAGCATTTT. Its translation: CASSSRGTEWDSNQPQHF. The gene calls are TRBV7-3 and TRBJ1-5, with 7 nucleotides matching TRBD1. With 4 bases clipped from V and 0 bases from J, the junction kept 12 bases outside the gene matches. The CDR3 is 18 amino acids. Germline CDR1 is SGHTA and CDR2 is FQGTGA.

This clonotype came up many times. V is TRBV20-1 and J is TRBJ1-1, with a possible D match to TRBD1 (5 bases). V was pared by 0 bases and J by 5 bases, with 16 bases between. This CDR3 comprises 15 residues. Germline-derived CDR1 and CDR2 are DFQATT and SNEGSKA (reference sequence). CDR3 sequence (DNA): TGCAGTGCTAGAGATCGACGCCGAGGGGAAACTGAAGCTTTCTTT. It translates to CSARDRRRGETEAFF.

This clonotype was counted ten times or more. V usage is TRBV7-2 and J usage is TRBJ2-2; TRBD1 agrees at 8 bases. Trimming cost V 2 bases and J 4 bases; bases outside gene matches: 3. The CDR3 loop spans 15 amino acids. The germline CDR1 and CDR2 sequences are SGHTA and FQGNSA. For the CDR3, the DNA is TGTGCCAGCAGCTTAAAACAGGGGGGCACCGGGGAGCTGTTTTTT. Translating gives CASSLKQGGTGELFF.

The chain joins TRBV7-9 to TRBJ2-7; D unclear. CDR1 is SEHNR and CDR2 is FQNEAQ in the germline V gene (reference sequence). The CDR3 consists of 13 residues. Trimming cost V 6 bases and J 3 bases, with 12 bases left between them. The CDR3 loop reads CASSGGQFYEQYF. CDR3 DNA: TGTGCCAGCAGTGGCGGTCAATTCTACGAGCAGTACTTC.

This clonotype has only a few counts. V usage is TRBV4-3 and J usage is TRBJ2-3, with no clear D. Germline assignment: CDR1 LGHNA and CDR2 YSLEER. With 2 bases removed from V and 1 base from J, the gap between germline ends came to 16 bases. The CDR3 is 17 residues long. CDR3 coding DNA: TGCGCCAGCAGCCAACTCAGGACCACCACTCGCACAGATACGCAGTATTTT. It translates to CASSQLRTTTRTDTQYF.

This clonotype has ten or more counts. The rearrangement joins TRBV7-3 to TRBJ2-7; 8 bases are shared with TRBD2. The germline gives CDR1 SGHTA, CDR2 FQGTGA. This CDR3 region has 14 residues. V lost 5 bases to trimming and J lost 2 bases; unmatched junction nucleotides: 5. DNA for the CDR3: TGTGCCAGCAGCCCAGCGGGGGCTACCTACGAGCAGTACTTC. Translation: CASSPAGATYEQYF.

This clonotype occurred many times. The chain is built from TRBV28 and TRBJ1-5, with D perhaps matching TRBD1 (6 bases). Germline loops: CDR1 MDHEN, CDR2 SYDVKM. V was pared by 3 bases and J by 7 bases, with 13 bases between. The CDR3 is 14 residues long. In DNA, the CDR3 is TGTGCCAGCAGTTTGGGAGGGGGAAGGCAGCCCCAGCATTTT. Its translation is CASSLGGGRQPQHF.

This chain connects TRBV11-1 to TRBJ2-7, with a tentative D call TRBD2 (5 bases). CDR1 SGHAT and CDR2 FQDESV come from the germline V gene (reference sequence). V was cut by 5 bases and J by 7 bases, with 18 bases left in between. CDR3 length: 14 residues. As DNA, the CDR3 is TGTGCCAGCAGCCCAGCAGGCGGGTACGCGGAGCAGTACTTC. This translates into CASSPAGGYAEQYF.

There are many counts of this clonotype. This chain links TRBV4-3 with TRBJ1-1; TRBD1 agrees at 8 bases. Per the germline V gene, CDR1 is LGHNA and CDR2 is YSLEER. J gave up 6 bases and V 3 bases, and 6 bases lay outside the gene matches. The CDR3 is 14 residues long. The CDR3 loop reads CASSHHRGQAEAFF. In DNA form, the CDR3 reads TGCGCCAGCAGCCACCATCGGGGACAGGCTGAAGCTTTCTTT.

Many counts were recorded for this clonotype. This chain uses TRBV7-9 with TRBJ2-3, with D maybe TRBD1 (7 bases). Germline lookup yields CDR1 SEHNR and CDR2 FQNEAQ (reference sequence). CDR3 length: 14 amino acids. Trimming left V 2 bases short and J 4 bases short, with 10 bases between. The CDR3 sequence is CASSLSGGSDTQYF. The CDR3 bases are TGTGCCAGCAGCTTATCAGGGGGGTCAGATACGCAGTATTTT. Using reference TRBV7-9 and TRBJ2-3 for the parts outside the CDR3, the full variable domain is DTGVSQNPRHKITKRGQNVTFRCDPISEHNRLYWYRQTLGQGPEFLTYFQNEAQLEKSRLLSDRFSAERPKGSFSTLEIQRTEQGDSAMYLCASSLSGGSDTQYFGPGTRLTVL.

In this sample, this clonotype turned up many times. The V and J genes are TRBV7-2 and TRBJ2-4; tentatively, D is TRBD1 or TRBD2 (5 bases each). Trimming took off 3 bases at V and 5 bases at J, with 14 bases between the two ends. The CDR3 is 15 residues long. The germline V gene has CDR1 SGHTA and CDR2 FQGNSA. The CDR3 nucleotides are TGTGCCAGCAGCTTCGCGGCAGGGAGAGAAAACATTCAGTACTTC. This sequence encodes CASSFAAGRENIQYF.

The table lists this clonotype with many counts. V is TRBV12-3 or TRBV12-4 and J is TRBJ2-7; the D gene is possibly TRBD1 (7 bases). V lost 6 bases, J lost 7 bases, and 19 bases lay in between. CDR3 length equals 14 residues. The CDR3 sequence: CASRLGGTDREQYF. The CDR3 DNA follows: TGTGCCAGCAGACTAGGGGGGACGGACAGGGAGCAGTACTTC.

This clonotype came up many times. V is TRBV6-1 and J is TRBJ2-1; possible D gene TRBD1, 7 bases. Trimming cost V 6 bases and J 4 bases, with 13 bases left between them. Germline V gene lookup returns CDR1 MNHNS and CDR2 SASEGT. The CDR3 extends over 14 amino acids. CDR3 nucleotide sequence: TGTGCCAGCAGCCAGGGGGACTTTTACAATGAGCAGTTCTTC. Translating gives CASSQGDFYNEQFF.

This clonotype showed up many times. V is TRBV20-1 and J is TRBJ1-5; 8 bases align to TRBD1. This CDR3 comprises 14 residues. Germline CDR1 is DFQATT and CDR2 is SNEGSKA (reference sequence). After removal of 5 bases from V and 6 bases from J, the junction contained 9 bases not matched to a gene. CDR3 DNA: TGCAGTGCTCGGACAGGGACGTGGAGTCAGCCCCAGCATTTT. Its protein product is CSARTGTWSQPQHF.

This clonotype was observed a few times. This could be a read error, since a much larger clone is one nucleotide away. The rearrangement links TRBV20-1 to TRBJ2-5; 9 bases fit TRBD1. Germline V gene data show CDR1 as DFQATT and CDR2 as SNEGSKA (reference sequence). The CDR3 sequence is 13 residues long. J lost 4 bases, V lost 5 bases, and 5 bases had no gene match. As DNA, the CDR3 is TGCAGTGCTCCACAGGGGGCGGGAGAGACCCAGTACTTC. As protein: CSAPQGAGETQYF.

This chain joins TRBV11-2 and TRBJ2-2, with 8 nucleotides matching TRBD1. The CDR3 runs to 14 residues. Germline V gives CDR1 SGHAT, CDR2 FQNNGV. V dropped 7 bases and J dropped 6; count of bases not matched to a gene: 7. DNA for the CDR3: TGTGCCAGCACCTTCCAACAGGGGGCCGGGGAGCTGTTTTTT. It codes for CASTFQQGAGELFF.

Ten or more counts support this clonotype. In DNA, the CDR3 is TGCAGTGCTATGACTCTAGCCAAAAACATTCAGTACTTC. It encodes CSAMTLAKNIQYF. This chain connects TRBV20-1 to TRBJ2-4, with unresolved D. Germline loops: CDR1 DFQATT, CDR2 SNEGSKA (reference sequence). Trimming took off 4 bases at V and 0 bases at J, with 7 bases between the two ends. The CDR3 has 13 residues.

At least ten counts were recorded for this clonotype. The CDR3: CASSLLQGTGPLHF. The CDR3 DNA reads TGTGCCAGCTCTTTACTTCAGGGAACGGGACCCCTCCACTTT. The chain employs TRBV6-4 and TRBJ1-6; D possibly corresponds to TRBD1 (5 bases). Trimming pared 8 bases from V and 12 bases from J, leaving 20 bases between. Germline assignment: CDR1 MRHNA and CDR2 SNTAGT. The CDR3 length is 14 residues.

This clonotype appeared many times. This chain uses TRBV5-1 with TRBJ1-1; no reliable D call. Trimming took off 1 base at V and 10 bases at J, with 11 bases between the two ends. The CDR3 runs to 12 residues. From germline, CDR1 is SGHRS and CDR2 YFSETQ. CDR3 in amino acids: CASSLIGVGAFF. The CDR3 coding sequence is TGCGCCAGCAGCTTGATCGGAGTAGGAGCTTTCTTT.

This clonotype was seen ten or more times. The gene calls are TRBV6-1 and TRBJ2-1; D may be TRBD2 (7 bases). This CDR3 is built from 14 residues. Between the trimmed V and J ends, which lost 6 bases and 14 bases, there was a span of 23 bases. From germline, CDR1 is MNHNS and CDR2 SASEGT. CDR3 in amino acids: CASSMIRGGAEEFF. CDR3 sequence (DNA): TGTGCCAGCAGCATGATTAGGGGGGGCGCAGAAGAGTTCTTC.

This clonotype was observed many times. The V gene is TRBV5-6, the J gene TRBJ1-1; 8 bases agree with TRBD1. Germline values: CDR1 SGHDT, CDR2 YYEEEE. The CDR3 consists of 19 residues. V shed 4 bases, J shed 0 bases, and the junction held 17 bases outside the gene matches. For the CDR3, the DNA is TGTGCCAGCAGCCGTCCCGGGACAGGTTTGTACTTCATGAACACTGAAGCTTTCTTT. This encodes CASSRPGTGLYFMNTEAFF. Filled out from reference TRBV5-6 and TRBJ1-1, the complete variable domain reads DAGVTQSPTHLIKTRGQQVTLRCSPKSGHDTVSWYQQALGQGPQFIFQYYEEEERQRGNFPDRFSGHQFPNYSSELNVNALLLGDSALYLCASSRPGTGLYFMNTEAFFGQGTRLTVV.

This clonotype has a count of ten or more. The chain carries TRBV7-9 and TRBJ2-1, with 10 bases identical to TRBD2. The CDR3 is made up of 15 amino acids. The V gene end was trimmed by 1 base and the J gene end by 6 bases; junction bases not matched to a gene: 3. The V gene's germline CDR1 is SEHNR and CDR2 FQNEAQ (reference sequence). CDR3 in amino acids: CASSLVGLAFNEQFF. As DNA, the CDR3 is TGTGCCAGCAGCTTAGTGGGACTAGCGTTCAATGAGCAGTTCTTC.

This clonotype showed up many times. This sequence joins TRBV7-2 and TRBJ2-1; D is unresolved. The V end lost 1 base, the J end lost 9 bases, and 13 bases lay between the germline ends. The CDR3 extends over 14 amino acids. In germline, CDR1 is SGHTA, CDR2 FQGNSA. DNA of the CDR3: TGTGCCAGCAGCTTAGATCGGTCCCGCCGTGAGCAGTTCTTC. Translation: CASSLDRSRREQFF. Full variable domain (remainder filled in from reference TRBV7-2 and TRBJ2-1): GAGVSQSPSNKVTEKGKDVELRCDPISGHTALYWYRQSLGQGLEFLIYFQGNSAPDKSGLPSDRFSAERTGGSVSTLTIQRTQQEDSAVYLCASSLDRSRREQFFGPGTRLTVL.